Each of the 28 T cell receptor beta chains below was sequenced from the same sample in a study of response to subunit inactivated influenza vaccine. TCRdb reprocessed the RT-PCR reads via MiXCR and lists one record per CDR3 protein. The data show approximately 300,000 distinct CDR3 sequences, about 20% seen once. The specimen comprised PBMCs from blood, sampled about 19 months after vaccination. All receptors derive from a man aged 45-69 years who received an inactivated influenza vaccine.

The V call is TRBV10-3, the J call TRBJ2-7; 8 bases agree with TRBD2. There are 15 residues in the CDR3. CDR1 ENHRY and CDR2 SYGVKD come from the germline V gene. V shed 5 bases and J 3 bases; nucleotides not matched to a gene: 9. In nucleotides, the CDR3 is TGTGCCATCAGTTCGGGGGGGGCGGTAAACTACGAGCAGTACTTC. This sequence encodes CAISSGGAVNYEQYF.

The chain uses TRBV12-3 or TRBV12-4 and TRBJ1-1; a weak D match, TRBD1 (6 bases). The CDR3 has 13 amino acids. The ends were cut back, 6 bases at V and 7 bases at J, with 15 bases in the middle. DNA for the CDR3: TGTGCCAGCAGCCTCATCGGGGGCGGTGAAGCTTTCTTT. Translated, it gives CASSLIGGGEAFF.

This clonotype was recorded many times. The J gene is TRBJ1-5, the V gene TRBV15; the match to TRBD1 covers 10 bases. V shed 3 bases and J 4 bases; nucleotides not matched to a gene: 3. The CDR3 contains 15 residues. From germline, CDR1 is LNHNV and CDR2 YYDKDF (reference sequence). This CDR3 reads CATSSMGQGNQPQHF. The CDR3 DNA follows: TGTGCCACCAGCAGTATGGGACAGGGGAATCAGCCCCAGCATTTT.

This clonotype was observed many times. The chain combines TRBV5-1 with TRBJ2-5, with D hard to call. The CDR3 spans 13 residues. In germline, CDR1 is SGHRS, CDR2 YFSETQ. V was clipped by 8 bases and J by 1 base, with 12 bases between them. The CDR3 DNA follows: TGCGCCAGTGCCACCCCGCCCCAAGAGACCCAGTACTTC. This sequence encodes CASATPPQETQYF.

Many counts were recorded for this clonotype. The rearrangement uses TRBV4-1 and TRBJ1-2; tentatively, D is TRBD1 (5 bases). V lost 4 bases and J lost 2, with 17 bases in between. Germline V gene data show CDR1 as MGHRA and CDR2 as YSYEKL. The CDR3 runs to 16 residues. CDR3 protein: CASSLSLGVLNYGYTF. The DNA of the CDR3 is TGCGCCAGCAGCCTTAGTCTAGGGGTACTGAACTATGGCTACACCTTC.

CDR3 protein: CASRSAGNTEAFF. CDR3 sequence (DNA): TGTGCCAGCAGATCAGCGGGGAACACTGAAGCTTTCTTT. V and J are TRBV27 and TRBJ1-1; D uncertain. Germline values: CDR1 MNHEY, CDR2 SMNVEV (reference sequence). The V and J ends lost 6 bases and 1 base respectively, with 9 bases between them. The CDR3 consists of 13 residues.

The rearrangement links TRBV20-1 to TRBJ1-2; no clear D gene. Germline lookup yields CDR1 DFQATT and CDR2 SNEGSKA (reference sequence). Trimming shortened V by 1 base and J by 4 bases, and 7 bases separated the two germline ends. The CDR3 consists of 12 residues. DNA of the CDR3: TGCAGTGCTAGAGTTGAGAGCTATGGCTACACCTTC. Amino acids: CSARVESYGYTF.

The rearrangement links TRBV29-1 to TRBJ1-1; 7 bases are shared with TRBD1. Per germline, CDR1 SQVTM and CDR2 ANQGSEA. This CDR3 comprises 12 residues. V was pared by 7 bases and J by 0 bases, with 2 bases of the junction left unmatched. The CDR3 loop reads CSADRVNTEAFF. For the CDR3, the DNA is TGCAGCGCTGACAGGGTGAACACTGAAGCTTTCTTT.

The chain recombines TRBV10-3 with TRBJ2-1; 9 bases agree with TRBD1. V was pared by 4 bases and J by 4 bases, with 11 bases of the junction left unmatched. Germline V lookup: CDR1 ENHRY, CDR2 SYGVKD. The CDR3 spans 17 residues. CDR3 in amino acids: CAISGWGQGRGYNEQFF. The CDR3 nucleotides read TGTGCCATCAGTGGGTGGGGACAGGGCCGAGGTTACAATGAGCAGTTCTTC.

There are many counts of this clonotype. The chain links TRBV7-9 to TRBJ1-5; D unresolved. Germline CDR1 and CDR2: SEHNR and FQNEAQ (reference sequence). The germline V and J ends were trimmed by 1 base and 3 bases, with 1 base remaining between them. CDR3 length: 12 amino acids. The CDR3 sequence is CASSLVNQPQHF. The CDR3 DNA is TGTGCCAGCAGCTTAGTCAATCAGCCCCAGCATTTT.

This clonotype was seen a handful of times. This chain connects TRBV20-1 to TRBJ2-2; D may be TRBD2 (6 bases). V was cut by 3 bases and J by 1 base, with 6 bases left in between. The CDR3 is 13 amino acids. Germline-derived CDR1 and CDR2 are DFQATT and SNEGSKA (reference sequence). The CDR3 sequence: CSAREGNTGELFF. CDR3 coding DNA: TGCAGTGCTAGGGAGGGGAACACCGGGGAGCTGTTTTTT.

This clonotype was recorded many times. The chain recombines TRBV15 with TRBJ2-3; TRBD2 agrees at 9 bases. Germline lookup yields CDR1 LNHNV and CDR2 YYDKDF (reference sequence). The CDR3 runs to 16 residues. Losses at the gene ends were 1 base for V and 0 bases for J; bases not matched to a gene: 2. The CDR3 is CATSRGTSGSTDTQYF. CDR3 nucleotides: TGTGCCACCAGCAGAGGAACTAGCGGGAGCACAGATACGCAGTATTTT.

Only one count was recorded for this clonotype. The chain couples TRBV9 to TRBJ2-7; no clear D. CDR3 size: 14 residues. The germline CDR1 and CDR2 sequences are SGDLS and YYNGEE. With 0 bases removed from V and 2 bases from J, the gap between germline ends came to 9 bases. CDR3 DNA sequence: TGTGCCAGCAGCGTAGCCTATGGAGCCTACGAGCAGTACTTC. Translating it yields CASSVAYGAYEQYF.

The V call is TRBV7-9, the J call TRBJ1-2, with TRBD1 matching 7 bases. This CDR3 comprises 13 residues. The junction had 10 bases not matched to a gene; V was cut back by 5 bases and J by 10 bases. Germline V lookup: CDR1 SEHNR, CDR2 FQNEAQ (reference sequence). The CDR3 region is CASSPRQGMVYTF. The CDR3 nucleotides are TGTGCCAGCAGCCCCAGACAGGGTATGGTCTACACCTTC.

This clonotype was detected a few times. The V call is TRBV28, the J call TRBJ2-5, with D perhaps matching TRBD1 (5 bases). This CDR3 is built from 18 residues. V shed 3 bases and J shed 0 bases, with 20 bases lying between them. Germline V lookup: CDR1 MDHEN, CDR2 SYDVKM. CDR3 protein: CASSFKSGADPYQETQYF. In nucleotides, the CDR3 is TGTGCCAGCAGTTTCAAATCTGGGGCAGATCCCTACCAAGAGACCCAGTACTTC.

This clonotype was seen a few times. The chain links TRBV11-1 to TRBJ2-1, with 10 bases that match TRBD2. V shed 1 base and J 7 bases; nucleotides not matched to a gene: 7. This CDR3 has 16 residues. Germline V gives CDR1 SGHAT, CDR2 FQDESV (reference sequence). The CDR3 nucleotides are TGTGCCAGCAGCTTAGTGTTACTAGCGGGAATTAATGAGCAGTTCTTC. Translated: CASSLVLLAGINEQFF.

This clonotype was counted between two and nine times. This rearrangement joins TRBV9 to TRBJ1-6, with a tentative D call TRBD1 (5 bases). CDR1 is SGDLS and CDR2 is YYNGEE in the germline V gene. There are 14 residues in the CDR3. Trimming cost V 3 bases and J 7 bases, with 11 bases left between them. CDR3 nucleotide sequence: TGTGCCAGCAGCGAGGGGTTGACGAATTCACCCCTCCACTTT. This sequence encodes CASSEGLTNSPLHF.

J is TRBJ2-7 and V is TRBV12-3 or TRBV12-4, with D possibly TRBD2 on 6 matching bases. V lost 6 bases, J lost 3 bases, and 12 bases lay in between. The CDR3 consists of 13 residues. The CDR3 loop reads CASSPGLNYEQYF. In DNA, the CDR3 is TGTGCCAGCAGCCCGGGACTGAACTACGAGCAGTACTTC.

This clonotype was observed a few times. The CDR3 reads CASSLSSGVGETQYF. CDR3 in DNA: TGTGCCAGCAGCTTAAGTTCGGGAGTGGGAGAGACCCAGTACTTC. The chain carries TRBV7-2 and TRBJ2-5; tentative D call: TRBD2 (6 bases). Trimming left V 2 bases short and J 4 bases short, with 14 bases between. Looked up from germline, CDR1 is SGHTA and CDR2 is FQGNSA. The CDR3 has 15 residues.

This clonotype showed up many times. CDR3 in DNA: TGTGCCAGCAGTCTAAGGACAGGGGGATGGACTGAAGCTTTCTTT. The encoded protein is CASSLRTGGWTEAFF. The chain employs TRBV27 and TRBJ1-1, with 10 bases identical to TRBD1. J lost 5 bases, V lost 5 bases, and 8 bases had no gene match. The CDR3 covers 15 residues. Germline CDR1 MNHEY, CDR2 SMNVEV (reference sequence).

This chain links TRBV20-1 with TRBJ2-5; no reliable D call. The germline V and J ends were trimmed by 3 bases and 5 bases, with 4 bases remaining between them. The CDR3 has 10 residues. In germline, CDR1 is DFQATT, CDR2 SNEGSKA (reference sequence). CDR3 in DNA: TGCAGTGCTAGTTTCGAGACCCAGTACTTC. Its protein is CSASFETQYF.

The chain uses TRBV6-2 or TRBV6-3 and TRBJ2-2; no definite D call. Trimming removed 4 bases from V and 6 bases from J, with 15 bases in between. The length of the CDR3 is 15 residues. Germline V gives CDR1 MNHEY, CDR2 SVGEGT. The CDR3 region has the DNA TGTGCCAGCAGTTTCGTGGGTCTAGATGCCGGGGAGCTGTTTTTT. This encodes CASSFVGLDAGELFF.

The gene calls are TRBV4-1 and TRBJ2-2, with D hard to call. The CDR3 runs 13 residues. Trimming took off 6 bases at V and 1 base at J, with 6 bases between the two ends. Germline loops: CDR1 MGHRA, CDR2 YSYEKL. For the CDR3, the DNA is TGCGCCAGCAGTCCCAAGAACACCGGGGAGCTGTTTTTT. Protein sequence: CASSPKNTGELFF.

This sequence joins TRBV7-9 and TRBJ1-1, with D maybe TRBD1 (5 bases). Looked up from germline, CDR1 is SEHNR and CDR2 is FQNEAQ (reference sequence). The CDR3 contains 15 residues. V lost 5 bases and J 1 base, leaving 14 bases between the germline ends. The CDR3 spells CASSLRQLGNTEAFF. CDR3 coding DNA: TGTGCCAGCAGCCTACGACAGTTGGGGAACACTGAAGCTTTCTTT.

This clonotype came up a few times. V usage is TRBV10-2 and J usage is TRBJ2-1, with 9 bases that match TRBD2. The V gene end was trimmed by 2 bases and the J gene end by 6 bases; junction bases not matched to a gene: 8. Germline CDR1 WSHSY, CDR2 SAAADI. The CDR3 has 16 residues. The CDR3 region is CASSETGTSSLNEQFF. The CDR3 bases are TGCGCCAGCAGTGAGACCGGGACTAGCTCCCTCAATGAGCAGTTCTTC.

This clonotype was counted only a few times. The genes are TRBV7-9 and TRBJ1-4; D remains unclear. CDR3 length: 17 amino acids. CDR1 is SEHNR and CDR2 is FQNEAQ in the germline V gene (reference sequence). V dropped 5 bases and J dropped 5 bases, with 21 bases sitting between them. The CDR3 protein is CASSGLRFGGLNEKLFF. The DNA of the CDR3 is TGTGCCAGCAGCGGACTGCGCTTTGGAGGGTTGAATGAAAAACTGTTTTTT.

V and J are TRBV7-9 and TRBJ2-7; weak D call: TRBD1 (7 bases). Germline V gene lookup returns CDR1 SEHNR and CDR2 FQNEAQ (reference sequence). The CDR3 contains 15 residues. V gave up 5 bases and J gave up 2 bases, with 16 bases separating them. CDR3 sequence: CASSRRDRRTYEQYF. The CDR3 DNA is TGTGCCAGCAGCCGGAGGGACAGACGCACCTACGAGCAGTACTTC.

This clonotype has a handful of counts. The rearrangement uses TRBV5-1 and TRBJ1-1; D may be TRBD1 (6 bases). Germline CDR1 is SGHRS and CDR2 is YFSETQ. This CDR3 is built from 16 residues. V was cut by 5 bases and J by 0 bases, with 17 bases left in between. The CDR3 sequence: CASRPSRGGLNTEAFF. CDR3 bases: TGCGCCAGCAGGCCTTCAAGGGGGGGGTTGAACACTGAAGCTTTCTTT.